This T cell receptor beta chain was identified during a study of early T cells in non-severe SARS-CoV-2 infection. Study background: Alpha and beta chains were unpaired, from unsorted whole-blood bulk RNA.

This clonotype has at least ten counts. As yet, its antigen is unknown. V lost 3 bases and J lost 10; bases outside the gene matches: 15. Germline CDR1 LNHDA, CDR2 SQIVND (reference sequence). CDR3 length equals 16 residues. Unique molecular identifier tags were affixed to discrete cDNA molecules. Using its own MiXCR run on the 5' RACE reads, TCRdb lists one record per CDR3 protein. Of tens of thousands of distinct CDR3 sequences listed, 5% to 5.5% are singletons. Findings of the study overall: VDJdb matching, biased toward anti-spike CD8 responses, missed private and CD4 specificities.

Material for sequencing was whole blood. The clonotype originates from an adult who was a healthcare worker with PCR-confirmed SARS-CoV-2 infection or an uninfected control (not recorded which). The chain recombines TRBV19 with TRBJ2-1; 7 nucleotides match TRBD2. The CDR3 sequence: CASSMGGGSARIEQFF. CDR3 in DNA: TGTGCCAGTAGTATGGGGGGGGGATCAGCCCGCATCGAGCAGTTCTTC.